This T cell receptor beta chain stems from a study of identical twins. TCRdb recomputed calls from the 5' RACE reads with MiXCR, one row per CDR3 protein. This sample has a few hundred thousand distinct CDR3 sequences, with approximately 7.1% found just once. This clonotype was detected many times. The same specimen was also included in a second study, on T cells expressing NK-cell markers.

The sequenced sample was CD8+ T cells sorted from blood. The TCR sequence derives from a woman between 18 and 30 years old in good health.

CDR3 protein: CASSLDLGIETQYF. Here the CDR3 DNA reads TGTGCCAGCAGCTTGGATTTGGGGATCGAGACCCAGTACTTC. The chain is built from TRBV5-8 and TRBJ2-5; D remains ambiguous. This CDR3 contains 14 residues. CDR1 and CDR2 from the germline V gene are SGHTS and YDEGEE. Trimming cost V 0 bases and J 5 bases, with 11 bases left between them.